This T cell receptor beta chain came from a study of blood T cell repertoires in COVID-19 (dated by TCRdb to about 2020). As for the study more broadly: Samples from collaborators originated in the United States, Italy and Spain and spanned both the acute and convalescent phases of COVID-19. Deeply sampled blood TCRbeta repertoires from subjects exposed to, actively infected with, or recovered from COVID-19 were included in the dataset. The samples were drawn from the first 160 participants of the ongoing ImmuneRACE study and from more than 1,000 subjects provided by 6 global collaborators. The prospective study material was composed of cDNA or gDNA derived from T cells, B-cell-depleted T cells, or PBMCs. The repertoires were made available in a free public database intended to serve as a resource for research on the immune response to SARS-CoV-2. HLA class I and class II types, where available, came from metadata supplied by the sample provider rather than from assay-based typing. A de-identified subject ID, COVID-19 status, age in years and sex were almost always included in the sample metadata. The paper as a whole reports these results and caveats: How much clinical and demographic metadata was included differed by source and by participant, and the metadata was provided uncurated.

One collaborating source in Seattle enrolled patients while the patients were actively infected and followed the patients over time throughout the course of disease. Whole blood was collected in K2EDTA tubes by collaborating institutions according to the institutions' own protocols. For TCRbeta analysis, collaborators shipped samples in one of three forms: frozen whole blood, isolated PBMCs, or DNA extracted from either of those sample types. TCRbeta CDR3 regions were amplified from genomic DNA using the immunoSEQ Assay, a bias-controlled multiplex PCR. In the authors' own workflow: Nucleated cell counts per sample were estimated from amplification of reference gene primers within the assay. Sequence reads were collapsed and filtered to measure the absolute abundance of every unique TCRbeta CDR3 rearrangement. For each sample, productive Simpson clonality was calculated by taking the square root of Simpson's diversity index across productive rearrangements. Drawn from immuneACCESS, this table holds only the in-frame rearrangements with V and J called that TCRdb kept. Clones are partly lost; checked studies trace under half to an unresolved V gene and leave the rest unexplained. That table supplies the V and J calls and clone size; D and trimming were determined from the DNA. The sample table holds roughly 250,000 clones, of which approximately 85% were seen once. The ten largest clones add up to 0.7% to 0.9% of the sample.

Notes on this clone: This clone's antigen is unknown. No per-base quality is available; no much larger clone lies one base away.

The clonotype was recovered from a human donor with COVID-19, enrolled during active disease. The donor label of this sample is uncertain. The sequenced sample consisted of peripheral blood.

The DNA sequence is as follows: TGTGCCAGCAGTTCCCGGAGCAATCAGCCCCAGCATTTT. Translated, it gives CASSSRSNQPQHF. The rearrangement combines TRBV28 with TRBJ1-5; a confident D gene designation cannot be given. V and J are truncated by 4 bases and 1 base respectively, leaving an intervening sequence of 5 bases. The germline V gene supplies CDR1 MDHEN and CDR2 SYDVKM. Spanning cysteine to phenylalanine, the CDR3 consists of 13 amino acids. Of the read, only the CDR3 DNA is kept; its 39 bases are in frame from base 1.